One sample yielded the 12 T cell receptor beta chains listed below, sequenced in a study of immune evolution from preneoplasia to lung adenocarcinoma. Sequencing was performed with immunoSEQ multiplex PCR; in TCRdb, only in-frame clones are kept and a portion is missing. The sample has tens of thousands of clones, 74% seen once; the top ten hold under 7.5%. The sample taken for sequencing was FFPE invasive lung adenocarcinoma tissue. The receptor set was obtained from a person in their sixties with lung adenocarcinoma.

There are a few counts of this clone. The genes are TRBV5-1 and TRBJ2-3, with 8 bases matching TRBD1. The V gene's germline CDR1 is SGHRS and CDR2 YFSETQ. Trimming cost V 3 bases and J 6 bases; bases outside gene matches: 6. The CDR3 totals 14 residues. The CDR3 nucleotides are TGCGCCAGCAGCTCCGGACAGGGAATGGATACGCAGTATTTT. The encoded protein is CASSSGQGMDTQYF.

V gene TRBV11-3 combines with J gene TRBJ2-1, with D maybe TRBD2 (7 bases). The CDR3 runs 15 residues. The germline V gene has CDR1 SGHNT and CDR2 YENEEA. Trimming stripped 5 bases from V and 1 base from J, with 12 bases between. Written as DNA, the CDR3 is TGTGCCAGCAGCCTAGGGGGGGATTCCTACAATGAGCAGTTCTTC. This gives the protein CASSLGGDSYNEQFF.

This clone was recorded a few times. J is TRBJ2-7 and V is TRBV5-6; D gene uncertain. The CDR3 length is 11 residues. V lost 3 bases and J 4 bases, leaving 5 bases between the germline ends. The germline V gene encodes CDR1 SGHDT and CDR2 YYEEEE. The DNA for the CDR3 is TGTGCCAGCAGCTACCGTTACGAGCAGTACTTC. It translates to CASSYRYEQYF.

V is TRBV11-3 and J is TRBJ2-7, with 13 bases that match TRBD2. The CDR3 is made up of 19 amino acids. J gave up 6 bases and V 1 base, and 15 bases lay outside the gene matches. Germline V gene data show CDR1 as SGHNT and CDR2 as YENEEA. Here the CDR3 DNA reads TGTGCCAGCAGCTTAGGGCCAGCCACTTGGACTAGCGGGAGTGGCGAGCAGTACTTC. This translates into CASSLGPATWTSGSGEQYF.

The CDR3 here is CASSQQGGGEQAFF. The CDR3 DNA sequence: TGCGCCAGCAGCCAACAGGGGGGGGGAGAACAAGCTTTCTTT. V gene TRBV5-1 combines with J gene TRBJ1-1; 8 bases match TRBD1. Germline V lookup: CDR1 SGHRS, CDR2 YFSETQ. V shed 4 bases and J 9 bases; nucleotides not matched to a gene: 11. The CDR3 extends over 14 amino acids.

The chain links TRBV28 to TRBJ1-4; D ambiguous. The CDR3 sequence is 12 residues long. Germline CDR1 is MDHEN and CDR2 is SYDVKM. Trimming removed 7 bases from V and 5 bases from J, with 8 bases in between. The CDR3 is CASTEGNEKLFF. The DNA of the CDR3 is TGTGCCAGCACGGAGGGAAATGAAAAACTGTTTTTT.

The chain uses TRBV6-6 and TRBJ1-5, with TRBD1 identical over 7 bases. V gave up 6 bases and J gave up 4 bases; unmatched junction bases: 9. This CDR3 is built from 15 residues. CDR1 is MNHNY, CDR2 SVGAGI, per germline (reference sequence). CDR3 coding DNA: TGTGCCAGCAGCGGGAACGACAGGGCTAATCAGCCCCAGCATTTT. Protein: CASSGNDRANQPQHF.

This clone has a handful of counts. This chain connects TRBV5-4 to TRBJ1-2; 7 bases agree with TRBD1. CDR1 is SGHNT and CDR2 is YYREEE in the germline V gene (reference sequence). CDR3 size: 15 residues. The V segment lost 0 bases and the J segment 3 bases; nucleotides outside the gene matches: 5. This CDR3 is CASSLGRGRDYGYTF. In DNA form, the CDR3 reads TGTGCCAGCAGCTTGGGTAGGGGGCGCGACTATGGCTACACCTTC.

In its sample, this clone was seen a few times. CDR3 DNA: TGTGCCAGTAGTACTAGCGGGATGAGCACAGATACGCAGTATTTT. This translates into CASSTSGMSTDTQYF. The V call is TRBV19, the J call TRBJ2-3; TRBD2 matches at 9 bases. The CDR3 length is 15 residues. Germline V CDR1 and CDR2: LNHDA, SQIVND (reference sequence). The V and J ends lost 4 bases and 0 bases, in that order; junction bases with no gene match: 2.

The genes are TRBV29-1 and TRBJ2-1; D is undetermined. This CDR3 is built from 13 residues. V was cut by 6 bases and J by 7 bases, with 16 bases left in between. Germline V gives CDR1 SQVTM, CDR2 ANQGSEA. The CDR3 sequence: CSVRSRGPNEQFF. The CDR3 DNA sequence: TGCAGCGTAAGAAGTAGAGGCCCGAATGAGCAGTTCTTC.

This clone was seen a few times. This chain uses TRBV2 with TRBJ1-1; D remains ambiguous. The CDR3 contains 12 residues. With 8 bases removed from V and 1 base from J, the gap between germline ends came to 8 bases. Germline V gives CDR1 SNHLY, CDR2 FYNNEI. CDR3 amino acids: CASGYGNTEAFF. Here the CDR3 DNA reads TGTGCCAGCGGATACGGGAACACTGAAGCTTTCTTT.

V is TRBV7-9 and J is TRBJ2-3; D perhaps matches TRBD2 (6 bases). This CDR3 spans 15 amino acids. Trimming pared 2 bases from V and 2 bases from J, leaving 11 bases between. Germline CDR1 and CDR2: SEHNR and FQNEAQ (reference sequence). This CDR3 is CASSLSAGTTDTQYF. CDR3 nucleotide sequence: TGTGCCAGCAGCTTAAGTGCGGGGACCACAGATACGCAGTATTTT.